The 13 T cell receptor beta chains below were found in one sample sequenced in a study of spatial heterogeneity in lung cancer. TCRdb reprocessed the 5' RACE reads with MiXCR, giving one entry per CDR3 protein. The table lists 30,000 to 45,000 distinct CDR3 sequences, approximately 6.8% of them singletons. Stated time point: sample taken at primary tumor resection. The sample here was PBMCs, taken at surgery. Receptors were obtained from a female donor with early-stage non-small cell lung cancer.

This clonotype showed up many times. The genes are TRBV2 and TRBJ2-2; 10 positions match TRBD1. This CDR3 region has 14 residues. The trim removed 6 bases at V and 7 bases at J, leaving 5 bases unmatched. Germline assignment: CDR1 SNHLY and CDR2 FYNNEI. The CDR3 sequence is CASRRQGAGGELFF. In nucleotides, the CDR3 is TGTGCCAGCAGGAGACAGGGGGCCGGCGGGGAGCTGTTTTTT.

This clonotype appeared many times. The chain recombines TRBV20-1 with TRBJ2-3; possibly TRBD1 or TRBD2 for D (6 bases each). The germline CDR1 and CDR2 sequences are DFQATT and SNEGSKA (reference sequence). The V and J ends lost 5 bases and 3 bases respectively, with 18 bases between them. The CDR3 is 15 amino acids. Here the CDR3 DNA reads TGCAGTGCTCCCTGGGGGGCAGGGTGGACAGATACGCAGTATTTT. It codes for CSAPWGAGWTDTQYF.

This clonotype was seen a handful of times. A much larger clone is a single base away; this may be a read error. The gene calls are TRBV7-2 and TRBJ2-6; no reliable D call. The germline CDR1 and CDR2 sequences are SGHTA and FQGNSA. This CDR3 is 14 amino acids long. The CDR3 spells CASSQDSGTNVLTF. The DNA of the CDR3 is TGTGCCAGCAGTCAGGATTCTGGGACCAACGTCCTGACTTTC. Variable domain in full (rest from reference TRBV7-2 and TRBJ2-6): GAGVSQSPSNKVTEKGKDVELRCDPISGHTALYWYRQSLGQGLEFLIYFQGNSAPDKSGLPSDRFSAERTGGSVSTLTIQRTQQEDSAVYLCASSQDSGTNVLTFGAGSRLTVL.

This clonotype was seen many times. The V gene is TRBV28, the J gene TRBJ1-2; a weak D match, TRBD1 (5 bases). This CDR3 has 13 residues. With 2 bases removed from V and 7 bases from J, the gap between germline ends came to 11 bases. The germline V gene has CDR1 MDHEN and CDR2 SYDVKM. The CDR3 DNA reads TGTGCCAGCAGTTTAACTCAGGGCGGTGGCTACACCTTC. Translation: CASSLTQGGGYTF.

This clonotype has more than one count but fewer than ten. The CDR3 coding sequence is TGTGCCAGTACCAGACAGGGTTGGACCGGGGAGCTGTTTTTT. It encodes CASTRQGWTGELFF. The V call is TRBV19, the J call TRBJ2-2; 7 nucleotides agree with TRBD1. The CDR3 totals 14 residues. V was pared by 7 bases and J by 5 bases, with 7 bases of the junction left unmatched. Germline lookup yields CDR1 LNHDA and CDR2 SQIVND (reference sequence).

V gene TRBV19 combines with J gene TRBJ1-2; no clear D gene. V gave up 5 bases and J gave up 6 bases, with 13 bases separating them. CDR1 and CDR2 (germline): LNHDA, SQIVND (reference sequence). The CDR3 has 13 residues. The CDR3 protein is CASSPTPGNGYTF. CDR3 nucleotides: TGTGCCAGTAGTCCGACCCCCGGGAATGGCTACACCTTC.

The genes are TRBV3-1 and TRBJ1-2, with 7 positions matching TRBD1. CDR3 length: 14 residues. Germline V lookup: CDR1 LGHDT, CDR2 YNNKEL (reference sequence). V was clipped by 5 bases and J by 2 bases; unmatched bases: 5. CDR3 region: CASSSRQGNYGYTF. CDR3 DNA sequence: TGTGCCAGCAGCTCAAGACAGGGAAACTATGGCTACACCTTC. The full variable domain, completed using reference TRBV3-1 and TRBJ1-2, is DTAVSQTPKYLVTQMGNDKSIKCEQNLGHDTMYWYKQDSKKFLKIMFSYNNKELIINETVPNRFSPKSPDKAHLNLHINSLELGDSAVYFCASSSRQGNYGYTFGSGTRLTVV.

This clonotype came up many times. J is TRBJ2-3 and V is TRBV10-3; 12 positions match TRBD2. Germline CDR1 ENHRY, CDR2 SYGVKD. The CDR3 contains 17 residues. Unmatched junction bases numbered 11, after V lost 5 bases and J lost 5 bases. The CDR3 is CAISRRASGRAEDTQYF. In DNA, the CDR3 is TGTGCCATCAGTCGGCGGGCTAGCGGGAGGGCCGAAGATACGCAGTATTTT.

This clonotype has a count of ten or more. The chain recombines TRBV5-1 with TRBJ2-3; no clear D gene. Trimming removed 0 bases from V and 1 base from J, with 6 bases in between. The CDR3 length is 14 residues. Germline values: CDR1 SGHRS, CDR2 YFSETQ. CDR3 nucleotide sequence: TGCGCCAGCAGCTTGGCCCGTCGCACAGATACGCAGTATTTT. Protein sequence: CASSLARRTDTQYF.

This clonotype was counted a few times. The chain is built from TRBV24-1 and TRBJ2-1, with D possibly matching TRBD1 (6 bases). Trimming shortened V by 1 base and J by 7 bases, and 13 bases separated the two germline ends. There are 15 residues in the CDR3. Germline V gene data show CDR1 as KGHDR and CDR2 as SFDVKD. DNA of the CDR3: TGTGCCACCAGTGATTTTGGCAGGGGTAGAAATGAGCAGTTCTTC. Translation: CATSDFGRGRNEQFF.

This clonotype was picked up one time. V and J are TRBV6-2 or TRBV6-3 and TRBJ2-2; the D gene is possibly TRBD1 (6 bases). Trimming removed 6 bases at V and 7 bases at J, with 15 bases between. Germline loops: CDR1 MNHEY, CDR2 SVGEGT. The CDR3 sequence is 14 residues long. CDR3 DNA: TGTGCCAGCAGCCCTCTCAGGGACATCGGGGAGCTGTTTTTT. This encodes CASSPLRDIGELFF.

The CDR3 region has the DNA TGTGCCAGCGGTTGGGAGCCATATTCGGAAAAACTGTTTTTT. As protein: CASGWEPYSEKLFF. The chain combines TRBV5-4 with TRBJ1-4; unclear D gene. The germline V gene encodes CDR1 SGHNT and CDR2 YYREEE (reference sequence). There are 14 residues in the CDR3. Trimming cost V 7 bases and J 8 bases, with 18 bases left between them.

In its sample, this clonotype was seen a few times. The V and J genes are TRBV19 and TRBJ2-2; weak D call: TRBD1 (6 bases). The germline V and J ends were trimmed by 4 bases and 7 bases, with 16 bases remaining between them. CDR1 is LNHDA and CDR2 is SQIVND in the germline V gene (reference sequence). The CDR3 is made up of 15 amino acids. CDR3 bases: TGTGCCAGTAGTACTGGACAGTATAATGGCGGGGAGCTGTTTTTT. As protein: CASSTGQYNGGELFF.